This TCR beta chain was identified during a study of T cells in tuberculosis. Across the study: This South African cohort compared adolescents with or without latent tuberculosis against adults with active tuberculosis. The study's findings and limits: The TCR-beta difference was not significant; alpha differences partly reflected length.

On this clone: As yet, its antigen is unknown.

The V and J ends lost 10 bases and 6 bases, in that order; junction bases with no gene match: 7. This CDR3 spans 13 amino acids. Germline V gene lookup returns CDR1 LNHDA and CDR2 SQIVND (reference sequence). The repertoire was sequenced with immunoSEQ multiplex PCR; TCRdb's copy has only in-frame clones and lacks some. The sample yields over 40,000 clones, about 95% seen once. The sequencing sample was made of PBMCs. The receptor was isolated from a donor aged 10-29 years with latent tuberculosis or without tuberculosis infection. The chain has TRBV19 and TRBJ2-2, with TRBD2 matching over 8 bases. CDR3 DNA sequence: TGTGCCACCGATCCGGGAGGGGCCGGGGAGCTGTTTTTT. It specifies CATDPGGAGELFF.